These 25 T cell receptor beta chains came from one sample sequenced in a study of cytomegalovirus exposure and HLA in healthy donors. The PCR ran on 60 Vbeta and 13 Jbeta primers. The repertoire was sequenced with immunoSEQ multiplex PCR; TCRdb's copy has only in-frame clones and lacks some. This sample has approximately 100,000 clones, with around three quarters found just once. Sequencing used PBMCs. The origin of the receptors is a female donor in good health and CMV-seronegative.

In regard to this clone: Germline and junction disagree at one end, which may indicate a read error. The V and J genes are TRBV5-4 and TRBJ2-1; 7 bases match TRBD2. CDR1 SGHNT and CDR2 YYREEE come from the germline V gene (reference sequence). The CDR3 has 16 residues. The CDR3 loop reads CAGSWRRERDHNEQFF. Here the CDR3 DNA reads TGTGCCGGCAGCTGGCGCAGGGAGCGGGACCACAATGAGCAGTTCTTC.

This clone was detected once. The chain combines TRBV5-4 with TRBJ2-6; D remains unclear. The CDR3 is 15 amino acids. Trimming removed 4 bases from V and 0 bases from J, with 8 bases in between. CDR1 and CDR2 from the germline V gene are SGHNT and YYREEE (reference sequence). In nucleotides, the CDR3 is TGTGCCAGCAGCAGCCCCACCTCTGGGGCCAACGTCCTGACTTTC. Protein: CASSSPTSGANVLTF. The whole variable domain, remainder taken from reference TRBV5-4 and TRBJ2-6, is ETGVTQSPTHLIKTRGQQVTLRCSSQSGHNTVSWYQQALGQGPQFIFQYYREEENGRGNFPPRFSGLQFPNYSSELNVNALELDDSALYLCASSSPTSGANVLTFGAGSRLTVL.

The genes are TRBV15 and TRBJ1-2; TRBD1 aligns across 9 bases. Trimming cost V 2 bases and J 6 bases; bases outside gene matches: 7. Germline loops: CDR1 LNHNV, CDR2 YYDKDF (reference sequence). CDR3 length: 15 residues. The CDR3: CATSRRGQGGHGYTF. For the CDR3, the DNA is TGTGCCACCAGCAGAAGGGGACAGGGTGGTCATGGCTACACCTTC.

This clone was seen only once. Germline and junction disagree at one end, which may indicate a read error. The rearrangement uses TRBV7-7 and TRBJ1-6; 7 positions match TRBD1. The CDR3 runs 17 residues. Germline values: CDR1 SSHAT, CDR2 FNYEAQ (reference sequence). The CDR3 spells CASSPPRRDRVISPLHF. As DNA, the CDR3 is TGTGCTAGCAGCCCCCCCCGCCGGGACAGAGTTATTTCACCCCTCCACTTT.

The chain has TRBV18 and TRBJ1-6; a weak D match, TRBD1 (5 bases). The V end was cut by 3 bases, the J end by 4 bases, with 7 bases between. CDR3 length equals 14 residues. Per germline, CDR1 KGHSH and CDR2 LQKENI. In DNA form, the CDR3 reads TGTGCCAGCTCACCCCAGGGATATAATTCACCCCTCCACTTT. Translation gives CASSPQGYNSPLHF.

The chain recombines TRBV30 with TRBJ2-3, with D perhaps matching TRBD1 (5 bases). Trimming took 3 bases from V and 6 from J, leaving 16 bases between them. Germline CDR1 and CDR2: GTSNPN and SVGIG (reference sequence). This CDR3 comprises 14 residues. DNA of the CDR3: TGTGCCTGGAGCCAGGGCAGGGCCCGGGATACGCAGTATTTT. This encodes CAWSQGRARDTQYF.

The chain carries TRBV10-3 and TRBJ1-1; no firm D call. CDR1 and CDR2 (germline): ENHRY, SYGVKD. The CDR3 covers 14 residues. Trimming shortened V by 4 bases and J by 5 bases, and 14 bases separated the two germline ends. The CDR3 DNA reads TGTGCCATCAGTGTTGTTAATCAGGTGACTGAAGCTTTCTTT. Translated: CAISVVNQVTEAFF.

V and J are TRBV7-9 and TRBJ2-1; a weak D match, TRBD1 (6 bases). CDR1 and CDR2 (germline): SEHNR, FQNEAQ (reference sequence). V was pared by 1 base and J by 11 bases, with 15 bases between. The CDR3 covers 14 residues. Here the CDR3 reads CASSLEGAGTQQFF. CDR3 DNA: TGTGCCAGCAGCTTAGAAGGCGCCGGGACACAGCAGTTCTTC.

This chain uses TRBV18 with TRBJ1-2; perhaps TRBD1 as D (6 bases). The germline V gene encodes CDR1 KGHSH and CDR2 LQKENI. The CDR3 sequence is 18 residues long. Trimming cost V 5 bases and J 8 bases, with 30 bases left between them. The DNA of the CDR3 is TGTGCCAGCTCATCAGGATTCAGCAGGGGTCCCAAGCACGGGGGCTACACCTTC. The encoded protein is CASSSGFSRGPKHGGYTF.

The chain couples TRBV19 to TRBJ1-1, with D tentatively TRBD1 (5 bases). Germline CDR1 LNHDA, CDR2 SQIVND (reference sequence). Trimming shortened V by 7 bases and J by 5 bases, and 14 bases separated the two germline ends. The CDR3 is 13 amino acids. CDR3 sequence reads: CASKEQGLTEAFF. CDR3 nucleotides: TGTGCCAGTAAAGAGCAGGGACTGACTGAAGCTTTCTTT.

For the CDR3, the DNA is TGCGCCAGCAGTAGGCAGAGGGATCAGCCCCAGCATTTT. Amino acids: CASSRQRDQPQHF. This chain joins TRBV10-2 and TRBJ1-5; no clear D. CDR3 length equals 13 residues. Germline CDR1 is WSHSY and CDR2 is SAAADI. V shed 5 bases and J shed 5 bases, with 10 bases lying between them.

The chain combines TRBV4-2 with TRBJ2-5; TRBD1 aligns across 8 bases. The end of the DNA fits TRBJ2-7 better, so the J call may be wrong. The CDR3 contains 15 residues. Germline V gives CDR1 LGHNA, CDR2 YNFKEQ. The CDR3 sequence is CASSQGTGTGYEQYF. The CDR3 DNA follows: TGTGCCAGCAGCCAAGGAACCGGGACAGGCTACGAGCAGTACTTC.

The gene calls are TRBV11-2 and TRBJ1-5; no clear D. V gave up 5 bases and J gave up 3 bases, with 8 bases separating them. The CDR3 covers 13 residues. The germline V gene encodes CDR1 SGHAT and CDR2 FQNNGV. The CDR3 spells CASSPDINQPQHF. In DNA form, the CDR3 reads TGTGCCAGCAGCCCTGACATCAATCAGCCCCAGCATTTT.

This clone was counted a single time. The CDR3 sequence: CAWNRPGDAEAFF. CDR3 bases: TGTGCCTGGAACCGACCGGGGGACGCCGAAGCTTTCTTT. The V call is TRBV30, the J call TRBJ1-1, with D possibly TRBD1 on 5 matching bases. Trimming left V 4 bases short and J 8 bases short, with 17 bases between. The germline gives CDR1 GTSNPN, CDR2 SVGIG (reference sequence). The CDR3 contains 13 residues.

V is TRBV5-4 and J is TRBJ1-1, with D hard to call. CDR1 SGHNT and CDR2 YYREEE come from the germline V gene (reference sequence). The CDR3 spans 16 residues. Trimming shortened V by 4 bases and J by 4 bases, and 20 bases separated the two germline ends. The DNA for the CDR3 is TGTGCCAGCAGCCCCGGTGGAGTCGTGGAGAGCACTGAAGCTTTCTTT. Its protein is CASSPGGVVESTEAFF. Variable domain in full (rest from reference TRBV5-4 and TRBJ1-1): ETGVTQSPTHLIKTRGQQVTLRCSSQSGHNTVSWYQQALGQGPQFIFQYYREEENGRGNFPPRFSGLQFPNYSSELNVNALELDDSALYLCASSPGGVVESTEAFFGQGTRLTVV.

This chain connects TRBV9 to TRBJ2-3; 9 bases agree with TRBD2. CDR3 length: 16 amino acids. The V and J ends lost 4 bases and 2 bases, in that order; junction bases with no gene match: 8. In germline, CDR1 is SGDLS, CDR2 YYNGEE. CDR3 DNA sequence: TGTGCCAGCAGCAGTGGGGCGGGGGGGTACACAGATACGCAGTATTTT. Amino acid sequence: CASSSGAGGYTDTQYF. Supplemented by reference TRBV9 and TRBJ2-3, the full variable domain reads DSGVTQTPKHLITATGQRVTLRCSPRSGDLSVYWYQQSLDQGLQFLIQYYNGEERAKGNILERFSAQQFPDLHSELNLSSLELGDSALYFCASSSGAGGYTDTQYFGPGTRLTVL.

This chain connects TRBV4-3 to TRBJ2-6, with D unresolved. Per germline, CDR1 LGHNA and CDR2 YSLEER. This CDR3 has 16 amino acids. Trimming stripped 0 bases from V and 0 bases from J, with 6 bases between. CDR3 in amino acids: CASSQDFHSGANVLTF. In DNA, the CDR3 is TGCGCCAGCAGCCAAGATTTTCACTCTGGGGCCAACGTCCTGACTTTC.

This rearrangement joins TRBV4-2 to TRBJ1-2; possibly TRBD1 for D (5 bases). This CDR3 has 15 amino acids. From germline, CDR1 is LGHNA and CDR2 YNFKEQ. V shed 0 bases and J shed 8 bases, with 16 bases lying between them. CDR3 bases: TGTGCCAGCAGCCAAGAAAAGGCGCCAGGGTACGGCTACACCTTC. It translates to CASSQEKAPGYGYTF.

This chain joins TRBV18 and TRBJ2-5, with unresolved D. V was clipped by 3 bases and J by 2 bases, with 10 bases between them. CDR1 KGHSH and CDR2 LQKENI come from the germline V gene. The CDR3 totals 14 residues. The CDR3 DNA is TGTGCCAGCTCACCCCGAGAGTCACAAGAGACCCAGTACTTC. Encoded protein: CASSPRESQETQYF.

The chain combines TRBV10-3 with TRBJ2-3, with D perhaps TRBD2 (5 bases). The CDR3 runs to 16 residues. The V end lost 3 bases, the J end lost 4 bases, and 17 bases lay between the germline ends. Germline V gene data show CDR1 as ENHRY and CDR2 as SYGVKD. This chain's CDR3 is CAISDGDPSLADTQYF. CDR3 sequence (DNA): TGTGCCATCAGTGACGGCGATCCTAGCCTTGCAGATACGCAGTATTTT.

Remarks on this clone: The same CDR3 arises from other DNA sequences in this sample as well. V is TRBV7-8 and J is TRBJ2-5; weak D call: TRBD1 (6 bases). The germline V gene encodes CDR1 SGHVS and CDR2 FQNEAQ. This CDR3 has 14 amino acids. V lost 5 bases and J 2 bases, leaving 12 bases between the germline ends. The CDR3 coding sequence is TGTGCCAGCAGCCCGACAGGTTCACAAGAGACCCAGTACTTC. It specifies CASSPTGSQETQYF.

CDR3 coding DNA: TGTGCCAGCTCACCACGTTTCGGGTCGCAAGCTAACTATGGCTACACCTTC. Protein product: CASSPRFGSQANYGYTF. The V gene is TRBV18, the J gene TRBJ1-2; D unresolved. The CDR3 has 17 residues. Trimming took 1 base from V and 0 from J, leaving 15 bases between them. Germline V lookup: CDR1 KGHSH, CDR2 LQKENI.

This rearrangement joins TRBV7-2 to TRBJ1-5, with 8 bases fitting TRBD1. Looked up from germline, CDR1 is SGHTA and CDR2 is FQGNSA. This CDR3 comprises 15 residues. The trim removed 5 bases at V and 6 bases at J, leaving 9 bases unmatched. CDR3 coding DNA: TGTGCCAGCAGCCCAGGGGGCGCGATGGTTCAGCCCCAGCATTTT. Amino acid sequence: CASSPGGAMVQPQHF.

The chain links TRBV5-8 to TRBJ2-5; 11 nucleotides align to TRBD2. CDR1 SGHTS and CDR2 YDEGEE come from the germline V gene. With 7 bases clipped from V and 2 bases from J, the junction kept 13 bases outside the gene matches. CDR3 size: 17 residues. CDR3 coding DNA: TGTGCCAGCTCACGCCCAACCGGGACTAGCGGTCAAGAGACCCAGTACTTC. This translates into CASSRPTGTSGQETQYF.

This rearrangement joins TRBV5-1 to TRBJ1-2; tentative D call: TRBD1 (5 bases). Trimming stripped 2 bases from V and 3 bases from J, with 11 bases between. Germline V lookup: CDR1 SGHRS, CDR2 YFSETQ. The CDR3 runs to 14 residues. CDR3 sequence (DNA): TGCGCCAGCAGCTTTCGACAGTCCCACTATGGCTACACCTTC. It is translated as CASSFRQSHYGYTF.